This T cell receptor beta chain was sequenced in a study of blood T cell repertoires in COVID-19. Background on the study: Samples representing acute and convalescent COVID-19 were sourced from the United States, Italy and Spain. PBMCs, B-cell-depleted T cells, or T cells were the source of the cDNA or gDNA that made up the material.

There are 17 residues in the CDR3. CDR1 is SGHNT and CDR2 is YENEEA in the germline V gene. Germline trimming cut 5 bases from V and 8 bases from J; bases unmatched to any gene: 16. Per the study methods: Estimates of nucleated cell counts were drawn from the amplification of reference gene primers. Here immunoSEQ multiplex PCR was the method, and the copy in TCRdb shows in-frame clones only, minus some. The V and J calls and clone size are taken from that table; D and trimming were inferred from the DNA. The sample records roughly 100,000 clones, roughly four fifths being singletons. This sequence originates from a woman of 80 years or more with acute or convalescent COVID-19. The chain carries TRBV11-3 and TRBJ2-1, with 9 bases matching TRBD2. Sequencing was done on a sample of peripheral blood. CDR3 DNA sequence: TGTGCCAGCAGCCTTCCCCCTGGCGGGAGGGCATACGATGAGCAGTTCTTC. This sequence encodes CASSLPPGGRAYDEQFF.